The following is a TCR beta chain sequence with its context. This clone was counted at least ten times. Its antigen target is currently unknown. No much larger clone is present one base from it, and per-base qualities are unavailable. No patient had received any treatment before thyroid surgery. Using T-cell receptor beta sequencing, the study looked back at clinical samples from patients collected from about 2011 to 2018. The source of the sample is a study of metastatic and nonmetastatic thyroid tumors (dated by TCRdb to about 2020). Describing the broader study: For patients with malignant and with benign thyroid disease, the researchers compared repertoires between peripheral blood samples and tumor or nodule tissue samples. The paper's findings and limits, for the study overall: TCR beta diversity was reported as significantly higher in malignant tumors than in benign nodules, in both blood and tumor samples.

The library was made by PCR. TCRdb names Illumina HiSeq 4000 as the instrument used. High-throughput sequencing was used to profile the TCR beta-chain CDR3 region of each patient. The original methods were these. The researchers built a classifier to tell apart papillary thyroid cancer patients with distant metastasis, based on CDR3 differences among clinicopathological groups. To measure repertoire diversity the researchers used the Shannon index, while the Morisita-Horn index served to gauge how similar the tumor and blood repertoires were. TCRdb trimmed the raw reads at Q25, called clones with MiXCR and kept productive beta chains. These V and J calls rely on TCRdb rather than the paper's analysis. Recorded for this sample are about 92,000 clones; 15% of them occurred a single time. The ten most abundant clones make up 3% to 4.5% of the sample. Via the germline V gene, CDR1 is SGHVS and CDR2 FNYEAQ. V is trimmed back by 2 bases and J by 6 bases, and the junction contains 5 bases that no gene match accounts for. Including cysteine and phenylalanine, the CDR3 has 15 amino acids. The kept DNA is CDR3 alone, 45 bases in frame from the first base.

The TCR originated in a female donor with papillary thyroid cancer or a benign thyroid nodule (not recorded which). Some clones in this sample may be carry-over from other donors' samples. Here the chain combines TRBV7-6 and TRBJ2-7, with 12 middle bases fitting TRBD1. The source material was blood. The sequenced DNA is TGTGCCAGCAGCTTATCGGGGACAGGGGGCGCCGAGCAGTACTTC. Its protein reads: CASSLSGTGGAEQYF.